This is a list of T cell receptor beta chains from one sample in a study of shared clonotypes between healthy human individuals. Clones were read by immunoSEQ multiplex PCR, and TCRdb kept only the in-frame ones, dropping some. The data contain approximately 470,000 clones, about 78% of them singletons. The material sequenced was PBMCs. The source is a middle-aged woman in good health. Some clones in this sample may be carry-over from other donors' samples. Both conserved end residues are part of each CDR3. D genes are given only for firm matches. Rows give clone size only sometimes, using once, few, many, or a class for an expanded clone.

CDR3 protein	CDR3 DNA	D gene	J gene	clone size	V gene
CASSEGTRTPYEQYF	TGTGCCAGCAGCGAAGGGACAAGGACTCCCTACGAGCAGTACTTC	-	TRBJ2-7	-	TRBV28
CASSGQGRDPRGYTF	TGTGCCAGTAGTGGACAGGGGAGGGATCCGCGCGGCTACACCTTC	TRBD1	TRBJ1-2	-	TRBV19
CASTRTGGDTGELFF	TGTGCCAGCACCCGCACAGGGGGGGACACCGGGGAGCTGTTTTTT	-	TRBJ2-2	medium-sized	TRBV6-4
CASSLGGGDTDTQYF	TGTGCCAGCAGCTTAGGAGGGGGGGACACAGATACGCAGTATTTT	-	TRBJ2-3	-	TRBV7-6
CASSSDLNQPQHF	TGTGCCAGCAGCTCGGACCTCAATCAGCCCCAGCATTTT	-	TRBJ1-5	-	TRBV11-2
CASSLGDYNEQFF	TGCGCCAGCAGCTTGGGGGACTACAATGAGCAGTTCTTC	-	TRBJ2-1	-	TRBV5-1
CASSLVGSSYEQYF	TGCGCCAGCAGCTTGGTGGGGAGCTCCTACGAGCAGTACTTC	-	TRBJ2-7	-	TRBV5-1
CASSFQGSPLHF	TGTGCCAGCAGTTTTCAGGGTTCACCCCTCCACTTT	-	TRBJ1-6	few	TRBV28
CASSMVQGSAGELLF	TGTGCCAGTAGTATGGTCCAGGGGAGTGCCGGGGAGCTGCTTTTT	-	TRBJ2-2	-	TRBV19
CASSQEGTGGRANTGELFF	TGCGCCAGCAGCCAAGAAGGGACAGGGGGCCGCGCGAACACCGGGGAGCTGTTTTTT	TRBD1	TRBJ2-2	-	TRBV4-1
CASSLGQGGGANVLTF	TGCGCCAGCAGCTTGGGGCAGGGAGGTGGGGCCAACGTCCTGACTTTC	-	TRBJ2-6	-	TRBV5-1
CASSFQTSKDIQYF	TGTGCCAGCAGTTTCCAGACTAGCAAAGACATTCAGTACTTC	TRBD2	TRBJ2-4	-	TRBV27
CASSADRVGEKLFF	TGTGCCAGCAGCGCCGACAGGGTTGGTGAAAAACTGTTTTTT	TRBD1	TRBJ1-4	-	TRBV5-6
CASRMGGERTGELFF	TGTGCCAGCAGGATGGGGGGAGAGAGGACCGGGGAGCTGTTTTTT	-	TRBJ2-2	few	TRBV6-6
CATRGGPGNTIYF	TGTGCCACAAGGGGCGGTCCTGGAAACACCATATATTTT	-	TRBJ1-3	-	TRBV19
CASSRGQDSSNYGYTF	TGTGCCAGCAGTAGGGGACAGGATTCGTCGAACTATGGCTACACCTTC	TRBD1	TRBJ1-2	-	TRBV7-9
CAISESTSGRETQYF	TGTGCCATCAGTGAGTCGACTAGCGGGAGGGAGACCCAGTACTTC	TRBD2	TRBJ2-5	-	TRBV10-3
CATSRGNRYQETQYF	TGTGCCACCAGCAGAGGGAACAGGTACCAAGAGACCCAGTACTTC	-	TRBJ2-5	-	TRBV15
CASSQGCRREWSYEQYF	TGCGCCAGCAGCCAAGGATGTCGGCGGGAGTGGTCCTACGAGCAGTACTTC	TRBD2	TRBJ2-7	-	TRBV4-3
CASSGTVATDTQYF	TGTGCCAGCAGCGGAACAGTAGCCACAGATACGCAGTATTTT	-	TRBJ2-3	-	TRBV5-4
CASRLTRQGDTQYF	TGTGCCAGCAGATTAACACGACAGGGAGATACGCAGTATTTT	TRBD1	TRBJ2-3	-	TRBV27
CASSVGGSAYNEQFF	TGTGCCAGCAGCGTAGGAGGGAGCGCCTACAATGAGCAGTTCTTC	-	TRBJ2-1	-	TRBV9